Sequencing of this T cell receptor (beta chain) was carried out in a study of blood T cell repertoires in COVID-19. Study-wide context: The United States, Italy and Spain were the sources of the acute and convalescent COVID-19 samples. PBMCs, B-cell-depleted T cells, or T cells provided the cDNA or gDNA that made up the material.

Original data processing: Reference gene primers were amplified, and this amplification served to estimate nucleated cell counts. TCRdb's table, derived via immunoSEQ multiplex PCR, lists solely in-frame clones and lacks some. D and trimming come from the DNA, and the V and J calls and clone size come from that table. The table records just over 300,000 clones, under 90% of them present only once. V trimming: 5 bases; J trimming: 0 bases; junction bases outside the gene matches: 3. Per the germline V gene, CDR1 is ENHRY and CDR2 is SYGVKD. This CDR3 contains 14 residues. One Seattle source followed patients from active infection through their disease course.

The specimen sequenced was peripheral blood. The TCR originated in a woman younger than 45 with COVID-19, enrolled during active disease. J is TRBJ2-7 and V is TRBV10-3; 8 bases agree with TRBD1. The DNA of the CDR3 is TGTGCCATCAGTTGGGACAGGCCCTCCTACGAGCAGTACTTC. Encoded protein: CAISWDRPSYEQYF.